This T cell receptor (beta chain) was recorded in a study of OX40 agonist ivuxolimab in advanced cancers. General notes on the study: Ivuxolimab, which targeted the costimulatory receptor OX40 (CD134), was an agonistic, fully human IgG2 monoclonal antibody. Intravenous ivuxolimab was administered to patients every 2 weeks at six dose levels: 0.01, 0.1, 0.3, 1.5, 3 and 10 mg/kg. Of the roughly 51 patients in dose escalation, about 20 had hepatocellular carcinoma, some 15 had melanoma, 9 had renal cell carcinoma and 9 had head and neck cancer. A male proportion of roughly 85% and a mean age of about 60 years, ranging from 23 to 79, were recorded for the dose-escalation cohort. Patients were allowed to have had prior anti-PD-1, anti-PD-L1 or anti-CTLA-4 therapy, and around 40% of the dose-escalation patients had previously received checkpoint inhibitors. Partial responses occurred in three dose-escalation patients: two with cutaneous melanoma and one with hepatocellular carcinoma. The purpose of peripheral TCRbeta sequencing was to test whether ivuxolimab changed TCR sequence diversity and led to clonal T-cell expansion. The paper describes the monotherapy dose-escalation part (N = 52 patients) of the phase I trial of ivuxolimab.

There are 13 amino acids in the CDR3, from cysteine to phenylalanine inclusive. Only the CDR3 DNA is retained, 39 bases long and in frame from the first base. CDR1 and CDR2 (MNHEY, SMNVEV) derive from the germline V gene (reference sequence). The germline ends are 13 bases apart after V is trimmed by 3 bases and J by 7 bases. The trial excluded patients who had a history of autoimmune disease or were on systemic immunosuppression. Peripheral blood for TCR sequencing was collected from all dose cohorts at baseline, on cycle 4 day 1, and on cycle 7 day 1. Samples were obtained from an open-label, multicenter, first-in-human phase I dose-escalation trial of ivuxolimab. Adults with locally advanced or metastatic head and neck squamous cell, hepatocellular, melanoma or renal cell carcinoma were enrolled in the trial. Before TCR sequencing, CD4+ and CD8+ T cells were separately sorted from peripheral blood.

In the case of this clone: Its antigen is unknown. No base quality information exists; no much larger clone differs at one position.

Study-level results and caveats: The antigen specificity of the peripheral T cells that underwent clonal expansion was not determined. At doses from 0.1 to 3.0 mg/kg, clonal expansion was seen in both CD4+ and CD8+ blood T cells between baseline and week 6. After ivuxolimab, CD8+ T cells had more expanded clones than CD4+ T cells on average. Low levels of normalized T-cell clonal expansion were also seen in some patients who did not respond. In the 0.1-3.0 mg/kg groups, partial responders had among the lowest normalized peripheral clonal expansion, particularly in CD8+ T cells.

Genomic DNA was extracted from sorted cells for sequencing of the TCRbeta CDR3 region. The immunoSEQ Assay was used for sequencing of TCRbeta CDR3 regions. The table comes from immuneACCESS by way of TCRdb, which keeps in-frame sequences with V and J called. Part of the clones is missing from these tables; in studies checked, under half for an unresolved V gene and the rest for unknown reasons. For this sample the table gives roughly 72,000 clones, of which roughly 89% were detected only once. Of the sample, about 10% is held by the ten largest clones. The sequence joins TRBV27 to TRBJ2-7, with an unclear D gene assignment. This clonotype was obtained from an adult with an advanced solid tumor such as melanoma, head and neck, liver or kidney cancer. The source material was CD4+ or CD8+ T cells sorted from blood, sampled in a trial of the OX40 agonist ivuxolimab. The nucleotides are TGTGCCAGCAGTTTCTCCGACCTCAAGGAGCAGTACTTC. It is translated as CASSFSDLKEQYF.